This TCR beta chain is from a study of blood T cell repertoires in COVID-19. Study background: Samples of COVID-19 (acute and convalescent) were obtained from the United States, Italy and Spain. T cells, B-cell-depleted T cells, or PBMCs provided the cDNA or gDNA that served as material.

Methods used by the authors: Nucleated cell number was recorded as an estimate derived from reference gene primer amplification. Produced via immunoSEQ multiplex PCR; TCRdb's table is partial and in-frame only. Clone size and the V and J calls come from that table; the DNA yielded D and trimming. The data contain some 85,000 clones, under 80% of them singletons. Germline V gives CDR1 SGHTA, CDR2 FQGNSA. V shed 5 bases, J shed 4 bases, and the junction held 12 bases outside the gene matches. This CDR3 is built from 17 residues. The sequenced material came from peripheral blood. The chain joins TRBV7-2 to TRBJ2-5; 11 bases agree with TRBD2. The receptor comes from a woman of 80 years or more with active or convalescent COVID-19. This CDR3 is CASSPRVAGGQGETQYF. The CDR3 region has the DNA TGTGCCAGCAGCCCCCGTGTAGCGGGGGGGCAGGGAGAGACCCAGTACTTC.